Below, 10 T cell receptor beta chains from the same sample are listed, as sequenced in a study of response to subunit inactivated influenza vaccine. In TCRdb, the RT-PCR reads were re-called with MiXCR into one record per CDR3 protein. The top ten clones hold 1.5% to 2% of a sample with 530,000 or so distinct CDR3 sequences, 25% of them seen once. The material sequenced was CD4+ T cells sorted from PBMCs, taken less than 6 days after vaccination. These receptors originate from a man in his fifties who received an inactivated influenza vaccine.

This chain links TRBV24-1 with TRBJ2-1; possible D gene TRBD2, 7 bases. Germline CDR1 is KGHDR and CDR2 is SFDVKD. The CDR3 length is 14 residues. Trimming stripped 9 bases from V and 3 bases from J, with 14 bases between. The CDR3 coding sequence is TGTGCCACCGTGGGGGGGGCCCACTACAATGAGCAGTTCTTC. This sequence encodes CATVGGAHYNEQFF.

The chain has TRBV5-6 and TRBJ2-7; the D gene is possibly TRBD1 (6 bases). This CDR3 comprises 11 residues. Germline assignment: CDR1 SGHDT and CDR2 YYEEEE. Trimming removed 4 bases at V and 7 bases at J, with 9 bases between. The CDR3 sequence: CASSQDREQYF. The DNA for the CDR3 is TGTGCCAGCAGCCAAGACAGGGAGCAGTACTTC.

This clonotype came up a few times. The V and J genes are TRBV7-2 and TRBJ2-2; weak D call: TRBD2 (5 bases). Germline CDR1 is SGHTA and CDR2 is FQGNSA. This CDR3 is 17 amino acids long. V lost 2 bases, J lost 1 base, and 14 bases lay in between. The CDR3 protein is CASSLRPLAMNTGELFF. CDR3 nucleotides: TGTGCCAGCAGCTTAAGGCCCCTAGCTATGAACACCGGGGAGCTGTTTTTT.

This clonotype was picked up many times. The J gene is TRBJ1-4, the V gene TRBV20-1; D remains ambiguous. Trimming pared 5 bases from V and 3 bases from J, leaving 7 bases between. The CDR3 totals 12 residues. Germline V gene data show CDR1 as DFQATT and CDR2 as SNEGSKA (reference sequence). The DNA for the CDR3 is TGCAGTGCTCAGAGGCCTAATGAAAAACTGTTTTTT. This codes for CSAQRPNEKLFF.

In this sample, this clonotype turned up a few times. V usage is TRBV7-9 and J usage is TRBJ1-3; D is undetermined. In germline, CDR1 is SEHNR, CDR2 FQNEAQ (reference sequence). This CDR3 is 12 amino acids long. V was clipped by 5 bases and J by 4 bases, with 6 bases between them. The CDR3 DNA follows: TGTGCCAGCAGCCCTAACGGAAACACCATATATTTT. Translated: CASSPNGNTIYF.

The chain uses TRBV24-1 and TRBJ1-4, with 7 nucleotides matching TRBD1. Germline V gives CDR1 KGHDR, CDR2 SFDVKD. The CDR3 extends over 15 amino acids. V was clipped by 9 bases and J by 3 bases; unmatched bases: 9. The CDR3 DNA is TGTGCCACCGGGATCCGGACAGGCTCTAATGAAAAACTGTTTTTT. As protein: CATGIRTGSNEKLFF.

This clonotype was counted ten times or more. The chain recombines TRBV7-2 with TRBJ2-7; 7 nucleotides line up with TRBD1. The CDR3 is made up of 14 amino acids. J lost 0 bases, V lost 6 bases, and 5 bases had no gene match. Germline loops: CDR1 SGHTA, CDR2 FQGNSA. The CDR3 here is CASSPGGSSYEQYF. In nucleotides, the CDR3 is TGTGCCAGCAGTCCAGGGGGATCCTCCTACGAGCAGTACTTC.

The V call is TRBV20-1, the J call TRBJ2-3; D possibly corresponds to TRBD2 (5 bases). Per germline, CDR1 DFQATT and CDR2 SNEGSKA (reference sequence). This CDR3 has 16 residues. The V and J ends lost 4 bases and 0 bases respectively, with 17 bases between them. CDR3: CSANSGTLASTDTQYF. As DNA, the CDR3 is TGCAGTGCTAACTCGGGAACCCTGGCTAGCACAGATACGCAGTATTTT.

The chain carries TRBV6-5 and TRBJ2-4; D might be TRBD1 (8 bases). CDR1 and CDR2 (germline): MNHEY, SVGAGI. The length of the CDR3 is 14 residues. V was pared by 4 bases and J by 13 bases, with 20 bases between. The chain's CDR3 is CASSSDRGGVNQYF. In nucleotides, the CDR3 is TGTGCCAGCAGTTCCGACAGGGGAGGGGTCAACCAGTACTTC.

This clonotype was observed a handful of times. The chain employs TRBV12-3 or TRBV12-4 and TRBJ1-5; D call uncertain. Deletions cut 3 bases from V and 7 bases from J, with 13 bases between. This CDR3 spans 14 amino acids. The CDR3 nucleotides read TGTGCCAGCAGTTTTACAAGGCTCGGCCAGCCCCAGCATTTT. It specifies CASSFTRLGQPQHF.